This paragraph covers one TCR beta chain sequence. The CDR3 has 13 residues. Germline lookup yields CDR1 MGHDK and CDR2 SYGVNS. The data derive from a study of blood T cell repertoires in COVID-19. Overall study context: The origin of the acute and convalescent COVID-19 samples was the United States, Italy and Spain. Sources were T cells, B-cell-depleted T cells, or PBMCs; the material itself was cDNA or gDNA.

Authors' analysis steps: For nucleated cells, counts were estimated from reference gene primer amplification. Clones were read by immunoSEQ multiplex PCR, and TCRdb kept only the in-frame ones, dropping some. V and J calls plus clone size are reproduced from that table; the DNA served to infer D and trimming. Here the sample spans about 98,000 clones, approximately 79% being singletons. The sequencing sample was made of peripheral blood. This TCR came from a man between 65 and 85 years old with active or convalescent COVID-19. The chain combines TRBV25-1 with TRBJ2-3; TRBD2 agrees at 8 bases. In DNA form, the CDR3 reads TGTGCGTCCGGGGGGGCAATGGCAGATACGCAGTATTTT. Protein: CASGGAMADTQYF.